This T cell receptor beta chain was retrieved from a study of T cell changes during pregnancy in multiple sclerosis. Some clones are missing from TCRdb's copy, which holds only in-frame ones; the method was immunoSEQ multiplex PCR. Of tens of thousands of clones listed, roughly nine tenths are singletons. The V segment lost 0 bases and the J segment 0 bases; nucleotides outside the gene matches: 6. This CDR3 has 18 residues. Germline V gene sequence: CDR1 SGHRS, CDR2 YFSETQ. V gene TRBV5-1 combines with J gene TRBJ2-7; 13 nucleotides agree with TRBD2. The sequencing used CD4+ T cells from peripheral blood mononuclear cells, collected after pregnancy. The clonotype was recovered from a female donor in good health, enrolled as a control in a pregnancy study. The CDR3 region is CASSLAGTSGVSSYEQYF. The CDR3 DNA is TGCGCCAGCAGCTTGGCCGGGACTAGCGGGGTTAGCTCCTACGAGCAGTACTTC.